This TCR beta chain was recovered during a study of T-cell reconstitution after alpha-beta-depleted transplantation in children. Unique molecular identifiers were incorporated when the TCRbeta library was constructed. TCRdb fed the PCR reads into MiXCR, producing one record per CDR3 protein. This sample carries around 230,000 distinct CDR3 sequences, approximately 19% of them seen once, and the ten largest clones take about 41%. Trimming cost V 4 bases and J 11 bases, with 16 bases left between them. Germline CDR1 reads MNHEY; CDR2 reads SMNVEV (reference sequence). The CDR3 runs to 13 residues. In this sample, this clonotype turned up a few times. Its antigen is not known. Study-level points and caveats: Some patients' high day-60 TCRbeta diversity was traced to surviving recipient T cells and thymic progenitors. T-cell counts and diversity at one year following transplant were attributed mainly to newly produced T cells. Expanded graft clones numbering several hundred reportedly gave rise to alpha-beta T cells about two months after transplant.

The chain has TRBV27 and TRBJ2-3, with D uncertain. The specimen was PBMCs, mostly from graft donor cells, collected 360 days after TCRalphabeta/CD19-depleted stem cell transplant. The clonotype was recovered from a male patient aged 2-10 years who had a stem cell transplant for acute lymphoblastic leukemia, so the T cells may come from the graft donor. The CDR3 region is CASSSDPRSGQYF. The CDR3, as DNA: TGTGCCAGCAGTTCGGACCCCCGTAGTGGGCAGTATTTT.